These 11 T cell receptor beta chains were all obtained from the same sample, sequenced in a study of Graves' ophthalmopathy and Graves' hyperthyroidism. Scientists amplified the TCR beta CDR3 regions from RNA transcripts. The first round was an RT-PCR with HTBI primers, and the second round was a multiplex PCR. TCRdb reprocessed the multiplex PCR reads via MiXCR and lists one record per CDR3 protein. There are roughly 420,000 distinct CDR3 sequences in the sample; around 21% occur only once, and around 3.2% lies in the top ten. What was sequenced was peripheral blood. These receptors all come from a woman between 18 and 29 years old with stable Graves' hyperthyroidism.

This clonotype was observed at least ten times. This sequence joins TRBV19 and TRBJ2-2, with D perhaps matching TRBD2 (6 bases). The CDR3 runs 16 residues. Germline V gene sequence: CDR1 LNHDA, CDR2 SQIVND (reference sequence). Trimming cost V 5 bases and J 3 bases, with 16 bases left between them. The CDR3 nucleotides read TGTGCCAGTAGTCCCCGGACTACACCGCACACCGGGGAGCTGTTTTTT. Protein product: CASSPRTTPHTGELFF.

This clonotype was observed at least ten times. The chain combines TRBV18 with TRBJ2-5; D is unclear. Germline CDR1 and CDR2: KGHSH and LQKENI. This CDR3 spans 15 amino acids. Trimming cost V 1 base and J 1 base, with 10 bases left between them. The CDR3 DNA follows: TGTGCCAGCTCACCACGGAGCCCCCTCCAAGAGACCCAGTACTTC. It yields the protein CASSPRSPLQETQYF.

This clonotype was observed at least ten times. The chain couples TRBV5-1 to TRBJ2-2, with unresolved D. V shed 2 bases and J shed 0 bases, with 5 bases lying between them. CDR1 SGHRS and CDR2 YFSETQ come from the germline V gene. This CDR3 spans 14 amino acids. The CDR3 DNA follows: TGCGCCAGCAGCTTACTCCCGAACACCGGGGAGCTGTTTTTT. Protein product: CASSLLPNTGELFF.

There are many counts of this clonotype. The chain recombines TRBV29-1 with TRBJ1-5; a possible D gene is TRBD1 (5 bases). The CDR3 is 12 amino acids. Trimming took off 5 bases at V and 4 bases at J, with 9 bases between the two ends. In germline, CDR1 is SQVTM, CDR2 ANQGSEA. For the CDR3, the DNA is TGCAGCGTTCGACAGCCAAATCAGCCCCAGCATTTT. Protein sequence: CSVRQPNQPQHF.

This clonotype was seen many times. The chain employs TRBV6-1 and TRBJ1-5, with D hard to call. The V gene's germline CDR1 is MNHNS and CDR2 SASEGT. V gave up 3 bases and J gave up 7 bases, with 1 base separating them. This CDR3 comprises 10 residues. CDR3 sequence (DNA): TGTGCCAGCAGTGACCAGCCCCAGCATTTT. Amino acid sequence: CASSDQPQHF.

This clonotype occurred a few times. DNA of the CDR3: TGCGCCAGCAGCGACAGGGGAAAGAACACTGAAGCTTTCTTT. Its translation: CASSDRGKNTEAFF. The gene calls are TRBV5-1 and TRBJ1-1, with 8 bases aligning to TRBD1. This CDR3 spans 14 amino acids. V lost 4 bases and J lost 1; bases outside the gene matches: 3. Germline values: CDR1 SGHRS, CDR2 YFSETQ.

This clonotype was observed many times. The chain employs TRBV12-3 or TRBV12-4 and TRBJ2-3; D remains unclear. The CDR3 spans 13 residues. V was trimmed by 5 bases and J by 3 bases, leaving 9 bases between them. The CDR3 region is CASSRSVTDTQYF. The DNA for the CDR3 is TGTGCCAGCAGTCGCTCGGTGACAGATACGCAGTATTTT.

This clonotype came up a few times. This sequence joins TRBV12-3 or TRBV12-4 and TRBJ1-1, with unresolved D. This CDR3 is built from 15 residues. V was clipped by 5 bases and J by 4 bases, with 17 bases between them. DNA of the CDR3: TGTGCCAGCAGTGGGCCTCCCCAGTCGGGCACTGAAGCTTTCTTT. Protein sequence: CASSGPPQSGTEAFF.

This clonotype has ten or more counts. The chain carries TRBV20-1 and TRBJ1-5; TRBD1 might be the D (6 bases). Trimming left V 3 bases short and J 5 bases short, with 11 bases between. In germline, CDR1 is DFQATT, CDR2 SNEGSKA (reference sequence). The length of the CDR3 is 13 residues. CDR3 in amino acids: CSASRGLYQPQHF. In DNA, the CDR3 is TGCAGTGCTAGCCGGGGGCTCTATCAGCCCCAGCATTTT.

This clonotype turned up a few times. The CDR3 sequence: CASSEGPWRDSYEQYF. CDR3 bases: TGTGCCAGCAGTGAGGGGCCTTGGCGGGACTCCTACGAGCAGTACTTC. The chain has TRBV2 and TRBJ2-7, with a possible D match to TRBD2 (6 bases). The CDR3 contains 16 residues. Trimming pared 3 bases from V and 0 bases from J, leaving 15 bases between. Germline V gene sequence: CDR1 SNHLY, CDR2 FYNNEI.

The chain uses TRBV20-1 and TRBJ1-2; 12 nucleotides line up with TRBD1. J lost 7 bases, V lost 5 bases, and 14 bases had no gene match. This CDR3 is 16 amino acids long. Germline V gene sequence: CDR1 DFQATT, CDR2 SNEGSKA (reference sequence). CDR3 coding DNA: TGCAGTGCTCGGACTCCGGGACAGGGGGCTACCGGTGGCTACACCTTC. Its translation is CSARTPGQGATGGYTF.